The clone carrying this T cell receptor (beta chain) was seen only once. Its antigen remains unidentified. The assay was immunoSEQ multiplex PCR, and TCRdb's table has in-frame clones only and misses some. The sample records around 71,000 clones, under 90% being singletons. The data were obtained in a study of T cell responses to AZD1222 COVID-19 vaccine. Study results and caveats: Clonal diversity may have been underestimated, and the donors were mostly white British, with more females than males.

The germline V gene has CDR1 SGHTA and CDR2 FQGNSA. This CDR3 is 14 amino acids long. Trimming at V came to 7 bases and at J to 5 bases, leaving 7 bases not matched to a gene. Sequencing used peripheral blood, obtained 28 days after the second AZD1222 dose. This chain uses TRBV7-2 with TRBJ1-5; 8 nucleotides agree with TRBD1. This TCR derives from an adult who received the AZD1222 COVID-19 vaccine. CDR3 nucleotide sequence: TGTGCCAGCATGCGCGGGACAGGAGATCAGCCCCAGCATTTT. This sequence encodes CASMRGTGDQPQHF. Looking up the rest from reference TRBV7-2 and TRBJ1-5 gives the full variable domain: GAGVSQSPSNKVTEKGKDVELRCDPISGHTALYWYRQSLGQGLEFLIYFQGNSAPDKSGLPSDRFSAERTGGSVSTLTIQRTQQEDSAVYLCASMRGTGDQPQHFGDGTRLSIL.